Listed below are T cell receptor beta chains from one sample, sequenced in a study of blood T cell repertoires in COVID-19. TCRdb keeps only in-frame clones here, not all; method: immunoSEQ multiplex PCR. The sample records roughly 250,000 clones, around 90% being singletons. Sequencing used PBMCs or T cells enriched from blood (not recorded which). The receptors shown here come from a woman between 45 and 65 years old who had recovered from COVID-19. The CDR3 runs from the conserved cysteine through the conserved F or W. Fields, in order: clone size, J gene, V gene, CDR3 protein. Clone size is stated in some rows and not others, as once, few, many or a class when expanded.

>NA|TRBJ2-7|TRBV7-8
CASSLVRREMPYEQYF
>NA|TRBJ1-2|TRBV19
CASSGGDGYTF
>NA|TRBJ2-3|TRBV3-1/TRBV3-2
CASSPLPGRTTDTQYF
>NA|TRBJ1-2|TRBV5-1
CASSSDRGNGYTF
>NA|TRBJ1-5|TRBV30
CAWSVGQGPNQPQHF
>NA|TRBJ1-1|TRBV18
CASSPGRGIAEAFF
>NA|TRBJ1-5|TRBV6-5
CASTATANQPQHF
>NA|TRBJ1-4|TRBV5-6
CASSSQGMGTNEKLFF
>NA|TRBJ1-5|TRBV7-3
CASSSQQGANQPQHF
>NA|TRBJ2-7|TRBV5-1
CASSGGTGGASEQYF
>NA|TRBJ1-2|TRBV3-1/TRBV3-2
CASSQDRGGYTF
>NA|TRBJ1-2|TRBV2
CASSVRGGQPNYGYTF
>NA|TRBJ2-5|TRBV9
CASSISVATGETQYF
>NA|TRBJ2-7|TRBV15
CATSRGNRGPYEQYF
>NA|TRBJ2-3|TRBV29-1
CSVDDNTDTQYF
>NA|TRBJ2-7|TRBV5-1
CASSLVRGSYEQYF
>NA|TRBJ2-3|TRBV7-2
CASSRGAEGTDTQYF
>NA|TRBJ2-3|TRBV19
CAAGRDTQYF
>NA|TRBJ2-3|TRBV11-3
CASSLGEDTQYF
>once|TRBJ2-1|TRBV20-1
CSAMQAGEGFF
>NA|TRBJ1-5|TRBV6-4
CASSSGAAQPQHF
>NA|TRBJ2-1|TRBV27
CASSLSGLPYNEQFF
>NA|TRBJ2-7|TRBV18
CASSLGTSYEQYF
>NA|TRBJ2-2|TRBV19
CASSFLSGHHTNTGELFF
>NA|TRBJ1-4|TRBV7-9
CASSLEGSREKLFF
>NA|TRBJ2-1|TRBV6-2/TRBV6-3
CASSYSPREMSNEQFF
>NA|TRBJ2-7|TRBV5-1
CASSLDRPTSGSYEQYF
>NA|TRBJ2-1|TRBV3-1/TRBV3-2
CASSRRTSGFNEQFF
>few|TRBJ2-1|TRBV2
CASSAGGRASNEQFF
>few|TRBJ2-7|TRBV5-1
CASSLAAGSSYEQYF
>few|TRBJ1-6|TRBV28
CASSLPLRRDSPLHF
>NA|TRBJ1-5|TRBV19
CASTLAGGLGQPQHF
>NA|TRBJ2-7|TRBV11-3
CASSLDGGAEQYF
>NA|TRBJ2-2|TRBV5-1
CASSSGGLEANTGELFF
>NA|TRBJ1-1|TRBV11-2
CASVVTGGGEAFF
>NA|TRBJ1-5|TRBV28
CASSSISPDQPQHF
>NA|TRBJ2-3|TRBV7-9
CASSLLGGRADFTDTQYF
>NA|TRBJ2-7|TRBV29-1
CSVSGTGSYEQYF
>NA|TRBJ1-2|TRBV5-4
CASSADSNYGYTF
>few|TRBJ2-7|TRBV7-2
CASSLEGGYEQYF
>NA|TRBJ1-1|TRBV28
CASEGLHSLGAFF
>NA|TRBJ2-1|TRBV11-2
CASSPRVGGAHNEQFF
>few|TRBJ2-1|TRBV11-2
CASSFLLRPNEQFF
>NA|TRBJ2-3|TRBV11-2
CASSPGSDADTQYF
>NA|TRBJ1-1|TRBV28
CASSFARADPTEAFF
>NA|TRBJ2-7|TRBV4-1
CASGRLTGRAEQYF
>NA|TRBJ2-7|TRBV9
CASSKGQGAYEQYF
>few|TRBJ1-3|TRBV19
CASSGQSSSGNTIYF
>NA|TRBJ1-2|TRBV28
CASNTGNYGYTF
>NA|TRBJ2-1|TRBV5-1
CASSLVTVSYNEQFF
>NA|TRBJ2-5|TRBV4-2
CASSHPGTSGGVGKQETQYF
>few|TRBJ1-4|TRBV6-5
CASGFQGATNEKLFF
>few|TRBJ1-2|TRBV11-1
CASSSYRTGGRDGYTF
>NA|TRBJ1-2|TRBV2
CASSDRGVYGYTF
>NA|TRBJ1-1|TRBV6-5
CASTRLGPNTEAFF